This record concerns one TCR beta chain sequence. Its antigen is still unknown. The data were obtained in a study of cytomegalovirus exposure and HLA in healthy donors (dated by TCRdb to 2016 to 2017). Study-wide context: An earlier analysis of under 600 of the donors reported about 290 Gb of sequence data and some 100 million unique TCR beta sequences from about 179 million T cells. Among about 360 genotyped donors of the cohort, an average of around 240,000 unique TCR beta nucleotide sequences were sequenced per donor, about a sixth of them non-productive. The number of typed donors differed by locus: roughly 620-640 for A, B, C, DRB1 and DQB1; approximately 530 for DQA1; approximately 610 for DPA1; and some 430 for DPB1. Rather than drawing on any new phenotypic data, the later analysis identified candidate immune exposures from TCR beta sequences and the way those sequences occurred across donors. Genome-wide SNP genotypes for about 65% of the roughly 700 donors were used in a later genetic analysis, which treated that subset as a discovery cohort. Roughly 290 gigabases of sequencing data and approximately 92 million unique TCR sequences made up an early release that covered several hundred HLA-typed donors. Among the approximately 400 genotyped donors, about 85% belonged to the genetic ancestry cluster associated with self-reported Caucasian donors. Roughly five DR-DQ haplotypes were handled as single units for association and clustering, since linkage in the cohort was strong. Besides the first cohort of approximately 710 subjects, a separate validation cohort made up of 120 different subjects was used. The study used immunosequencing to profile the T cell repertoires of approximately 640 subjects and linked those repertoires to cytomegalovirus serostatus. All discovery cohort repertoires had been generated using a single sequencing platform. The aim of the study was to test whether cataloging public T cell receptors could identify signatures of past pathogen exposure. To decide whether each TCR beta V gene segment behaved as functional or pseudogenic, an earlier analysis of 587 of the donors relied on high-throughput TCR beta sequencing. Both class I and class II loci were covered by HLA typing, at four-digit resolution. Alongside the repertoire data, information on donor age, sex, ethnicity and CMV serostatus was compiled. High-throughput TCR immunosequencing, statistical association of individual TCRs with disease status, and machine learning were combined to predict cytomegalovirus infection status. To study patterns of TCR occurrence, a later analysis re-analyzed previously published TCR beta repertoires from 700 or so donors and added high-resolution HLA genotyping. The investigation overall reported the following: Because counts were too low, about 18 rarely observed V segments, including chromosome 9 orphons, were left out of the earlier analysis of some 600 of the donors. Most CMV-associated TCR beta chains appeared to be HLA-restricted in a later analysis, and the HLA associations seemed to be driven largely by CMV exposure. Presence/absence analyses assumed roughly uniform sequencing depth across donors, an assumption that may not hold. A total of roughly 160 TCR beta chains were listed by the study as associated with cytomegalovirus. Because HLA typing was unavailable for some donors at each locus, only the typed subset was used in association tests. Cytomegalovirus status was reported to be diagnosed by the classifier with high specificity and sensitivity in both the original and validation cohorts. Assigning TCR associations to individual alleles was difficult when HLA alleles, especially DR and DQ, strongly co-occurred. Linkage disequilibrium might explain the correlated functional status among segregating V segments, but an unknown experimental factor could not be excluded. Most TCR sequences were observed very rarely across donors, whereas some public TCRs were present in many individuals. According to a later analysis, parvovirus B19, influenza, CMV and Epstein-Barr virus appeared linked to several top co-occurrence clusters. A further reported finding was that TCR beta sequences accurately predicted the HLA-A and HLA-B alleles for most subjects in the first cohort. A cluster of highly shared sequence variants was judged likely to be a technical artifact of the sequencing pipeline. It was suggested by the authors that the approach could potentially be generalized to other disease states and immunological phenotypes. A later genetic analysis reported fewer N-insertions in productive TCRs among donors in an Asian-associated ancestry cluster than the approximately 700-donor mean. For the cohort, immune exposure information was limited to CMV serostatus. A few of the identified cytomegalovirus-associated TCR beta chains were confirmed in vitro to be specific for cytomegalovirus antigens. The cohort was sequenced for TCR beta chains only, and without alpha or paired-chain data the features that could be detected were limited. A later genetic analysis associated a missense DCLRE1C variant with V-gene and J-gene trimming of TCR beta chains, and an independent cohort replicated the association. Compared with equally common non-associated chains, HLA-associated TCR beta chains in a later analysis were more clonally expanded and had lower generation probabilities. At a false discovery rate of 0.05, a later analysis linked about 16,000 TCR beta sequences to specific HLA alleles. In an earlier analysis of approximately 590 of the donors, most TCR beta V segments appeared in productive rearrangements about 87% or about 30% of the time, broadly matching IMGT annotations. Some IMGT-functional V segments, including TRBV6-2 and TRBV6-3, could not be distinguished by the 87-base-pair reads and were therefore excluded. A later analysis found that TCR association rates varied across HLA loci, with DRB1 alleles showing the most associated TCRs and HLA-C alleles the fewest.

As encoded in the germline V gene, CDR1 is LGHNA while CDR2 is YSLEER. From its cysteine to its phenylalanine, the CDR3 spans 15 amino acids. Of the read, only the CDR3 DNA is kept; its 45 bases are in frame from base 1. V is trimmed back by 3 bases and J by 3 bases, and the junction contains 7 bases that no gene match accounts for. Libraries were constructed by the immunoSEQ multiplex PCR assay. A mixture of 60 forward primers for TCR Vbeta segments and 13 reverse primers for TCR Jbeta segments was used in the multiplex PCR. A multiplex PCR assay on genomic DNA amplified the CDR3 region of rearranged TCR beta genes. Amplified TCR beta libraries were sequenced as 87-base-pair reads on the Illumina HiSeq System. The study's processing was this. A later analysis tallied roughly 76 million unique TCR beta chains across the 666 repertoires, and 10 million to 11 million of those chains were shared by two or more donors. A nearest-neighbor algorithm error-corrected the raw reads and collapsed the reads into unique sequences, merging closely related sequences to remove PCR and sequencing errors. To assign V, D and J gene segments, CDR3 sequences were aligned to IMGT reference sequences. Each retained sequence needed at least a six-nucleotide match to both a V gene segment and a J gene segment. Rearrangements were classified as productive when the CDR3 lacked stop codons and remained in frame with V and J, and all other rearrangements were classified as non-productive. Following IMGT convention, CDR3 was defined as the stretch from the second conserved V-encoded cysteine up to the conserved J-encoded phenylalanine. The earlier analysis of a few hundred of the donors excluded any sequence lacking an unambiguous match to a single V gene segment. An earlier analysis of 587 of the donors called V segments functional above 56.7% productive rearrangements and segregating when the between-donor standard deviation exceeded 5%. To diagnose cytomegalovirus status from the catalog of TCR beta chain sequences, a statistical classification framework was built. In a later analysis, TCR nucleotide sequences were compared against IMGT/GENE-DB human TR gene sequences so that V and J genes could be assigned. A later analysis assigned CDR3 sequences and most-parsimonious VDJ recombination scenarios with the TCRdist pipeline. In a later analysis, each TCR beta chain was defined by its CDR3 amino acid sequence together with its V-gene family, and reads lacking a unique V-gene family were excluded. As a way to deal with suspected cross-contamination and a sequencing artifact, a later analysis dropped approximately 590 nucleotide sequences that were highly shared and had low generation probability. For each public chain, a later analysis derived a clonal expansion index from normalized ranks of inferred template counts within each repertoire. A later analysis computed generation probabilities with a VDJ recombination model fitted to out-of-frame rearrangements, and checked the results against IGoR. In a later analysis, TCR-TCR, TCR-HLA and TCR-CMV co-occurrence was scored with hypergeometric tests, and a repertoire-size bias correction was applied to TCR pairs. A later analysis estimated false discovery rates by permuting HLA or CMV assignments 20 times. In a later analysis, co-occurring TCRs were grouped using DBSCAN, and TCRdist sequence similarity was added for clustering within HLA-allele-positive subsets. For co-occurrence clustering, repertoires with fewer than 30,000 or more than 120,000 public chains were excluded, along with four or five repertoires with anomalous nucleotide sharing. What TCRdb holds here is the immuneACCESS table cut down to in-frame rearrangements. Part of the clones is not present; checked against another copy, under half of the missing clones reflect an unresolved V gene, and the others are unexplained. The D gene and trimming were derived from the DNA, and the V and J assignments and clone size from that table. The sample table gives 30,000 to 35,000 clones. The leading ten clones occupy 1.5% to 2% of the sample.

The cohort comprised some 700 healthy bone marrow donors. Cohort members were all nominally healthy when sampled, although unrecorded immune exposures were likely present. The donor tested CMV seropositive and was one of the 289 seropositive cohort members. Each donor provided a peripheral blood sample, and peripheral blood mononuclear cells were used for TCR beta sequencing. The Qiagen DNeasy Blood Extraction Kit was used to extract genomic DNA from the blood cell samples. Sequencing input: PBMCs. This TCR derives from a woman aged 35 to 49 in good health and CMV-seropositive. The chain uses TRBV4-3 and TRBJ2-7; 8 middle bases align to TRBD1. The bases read TGCGCCAGCAGCCATCAGACAGGGGATGGCTACGAGCAGTACTTC. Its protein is CASSHQTGDGYEQYF.